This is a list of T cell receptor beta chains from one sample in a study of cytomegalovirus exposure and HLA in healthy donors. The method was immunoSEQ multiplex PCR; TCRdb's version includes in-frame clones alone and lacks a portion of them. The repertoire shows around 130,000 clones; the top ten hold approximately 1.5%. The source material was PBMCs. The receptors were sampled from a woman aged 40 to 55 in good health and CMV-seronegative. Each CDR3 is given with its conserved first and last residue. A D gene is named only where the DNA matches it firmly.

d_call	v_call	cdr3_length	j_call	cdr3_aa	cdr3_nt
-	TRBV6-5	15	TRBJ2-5	CASAPRDRLGGTQYF	TGTGCCAGCGCCCCCCGAGATAGGCTCGGAGGGACCCAGTACTTC
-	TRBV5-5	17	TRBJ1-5	CASSLGGGDRLNQPQHF	TGTGCCAGCAGCTTGGGGGGCGGCGACAGGTTAAATCAGCCCCAGCATTTT
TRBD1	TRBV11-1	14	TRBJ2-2	CASTADRGAGELFF	TGTGCCAGCACTGCGGACAGGGGCGCCGGGGAGCTGTTTTTT
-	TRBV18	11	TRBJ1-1	CASSTRLEAFF	TGTGCCAGCTCAACTCGCCTTGAAGCTTTCTTT
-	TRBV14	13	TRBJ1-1	CASSQVQGPEAFF	TGTGCCAGCAGCCAAGTCCAGGGCCCTGAAGCTTTCTTT
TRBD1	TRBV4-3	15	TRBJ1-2	CASSQEPYRGGGYTF	TGCGCCAGCAGCCAAGAACCCTACAGGGGAGGTGGCTACACCTTC
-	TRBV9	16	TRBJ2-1	CASSVGPAGSYNEQFF	TGTGCCAGCAGCGTAGGCCCGGCGGGGTCCTACAATGAGCAGTTCTTC
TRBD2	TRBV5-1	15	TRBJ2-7	CASSALVAGAYEQYF	TGCGCCAGCAGCGCCCTCGTGGCGGGGGCCTACGAGCAGTACTTC
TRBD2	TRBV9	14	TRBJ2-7	CASSTGTSGGEQYF	TGTGCCAGCAGCACCGGGACTAGCGGGGGCGAGCAGTACTTC
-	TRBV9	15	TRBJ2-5	CASSVGSAIQETQYF	TGTGCCAGCAGCGTAGGTTCCGCAATTCAGGAGACCCAGTACTTC
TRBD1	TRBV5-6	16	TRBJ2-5	CASSVMGQKYQETQYF	TGTGCCAGCAGCGTTATGGGACAGAAGTACCAAGAGACCCAGTACTTC
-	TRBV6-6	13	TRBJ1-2	CASSSQRNSGYTF	TGTGCCAGCAGTTCCCAACGGAATAGCGGCTACACCTTC
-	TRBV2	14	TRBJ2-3	CASSEQGITDTQYF	TGTGCCAGCAGTGAACAGGGGATCACAGATACGCAGTATTTT
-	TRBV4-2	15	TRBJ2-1	CASSPRGTAYNEQFF	TGTGCCAGCAGCCCCCGCGGGACAGCTTACAATGAGCAGTTCTTC
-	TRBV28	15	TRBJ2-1	CASSLAASGGNEQFF	TGTGCCAGCAGTTTAGCGGCCAGCGGAGGAAATGAGCAGTTCTTC
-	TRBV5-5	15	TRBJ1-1	CASSLAVGAGTEAFF	TGTGCCAGCAGCTTGGCCGTAGGGGCAGGCACTGAAGCTTTCTTT
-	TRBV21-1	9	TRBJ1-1	CAAYTEAFF	TGTGCCGCGTACACTGAAGCTTTCTTT
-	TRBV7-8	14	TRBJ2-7	CASSLVGRTYEQYF	TGTGCCAGCAGCTTGGTAGGGCGGACATACGAGCAGTACTTC
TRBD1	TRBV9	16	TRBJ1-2	CASSEAPSQGGYGYTF	TGTGCCAGCAGCGAGGCCCCTTCACAGGGGGGCTATGGCTACACCTTC
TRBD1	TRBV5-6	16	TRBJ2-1	CASSLRTGVKSDEQFF	TGTGCCAGCAGCTTACGGACAGGGGTAAAATCAGATGAGCAGTTCTTC
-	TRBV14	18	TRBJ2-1	CASSQFGAQRQAQHEQFF	TGTGCCAGCAGCCAATTCGGGGCCCAAAGACAGGCACAGCATGAGCAGTTCTTC
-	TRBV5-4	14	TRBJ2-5	CASSLNSPEETQYF	TGTGCCAGCAGCTTGAACAGCCCTGAGGAGACCCAGTACTTC
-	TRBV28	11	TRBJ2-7	CASQSVGRLYF	TGTGCCAGTCAAAGTGTCGGGAGACTGTACTTC
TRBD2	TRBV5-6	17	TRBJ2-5	CASSLPREGLGKETQYF	TGTGCCAGCAGCTTGCCACGGGAGGGGCTGGGGAAAGAGACCCAGTACTTC
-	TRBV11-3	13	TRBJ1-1	CASSLSGATEAFF	TGTGCCAGCAGCTTATCAGGGGCGACTGAAGCTTTCTTT
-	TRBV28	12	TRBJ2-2	CASLRRAGELFF	TGTGCCAGCCTCAGGAGGGCCGGGGAGCTGTTTTTT
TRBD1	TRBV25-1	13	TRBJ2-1	CASSAARTGLWFF	TGTGCCAGCAGTGCCGCCCGGACAGGCCTCTGGTTCTTC
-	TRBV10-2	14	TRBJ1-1	CASSEPGRNTEAFF	TGCGCCAGCAGTGAGCCGGGGAGGAACACTGAAGCTTTCTTT
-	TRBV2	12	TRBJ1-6	CASVSDNSPLHF	TGTGCCAGCGTTAGTGATAATTCACCCCTCCACTTT
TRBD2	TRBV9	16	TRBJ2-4	CASSVEGSGVKNIQYF	TGTGCCAGCAGCGTAGAGGGTAGCGGGGTCAAAAACATTCAGTACTTC
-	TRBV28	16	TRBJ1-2	CASSPLYRDINYGYTF	TGTGCCAGCAGTCCCTTATACCGGGACATTAACTATGGCTACACCTTC
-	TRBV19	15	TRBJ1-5	CASSSQGGLGQPQHF	TGTGCCAGTAGTAGCCAAGGGGGTCTAGGACAGCCCCAGCATTTT
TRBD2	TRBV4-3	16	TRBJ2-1	CASSRSGGGDYNEQFF	TGCGCCAGCAGTCGGAGTGGCGGGGGGGACTACAATGAGCAGTTCTTC
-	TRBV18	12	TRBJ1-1	CASTAGQPEAFF	TGTGCCAGCACGGCCGGACAGCCTGAAGCTTTCTTT
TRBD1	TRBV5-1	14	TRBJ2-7	CASSSTGTGDEQYF	TGCGCCAGCAGCTCAACCGGGACAGGGGACGAGCAGTACTTC
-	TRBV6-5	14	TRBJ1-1	CATAPPFGFTEAFF	TGTGCCACCGCACCCCCCTTCGGGTTCACTGAAGCTTTCTTT
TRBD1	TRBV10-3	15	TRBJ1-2	CAISEKVTGPTGYTF	TGTGCCATCAGTGAGAAGGTGACAGGGCCCACTGGCTACACCTTC
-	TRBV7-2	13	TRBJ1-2	CASSFQGRTGYTF	TGTGCCAGCAGCTTCCAGGGGCGGACTGGCTACACCTTC
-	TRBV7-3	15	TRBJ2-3	CASSLIPGNTDTQYF	TGTGCCAGCAGCTTAATTCCGGGAAACACAGATACGCAGTATTTT
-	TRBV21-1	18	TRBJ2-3	CASSKRWDMGAVFDTQYF	TGTGCCAGCAGCAAACGTTGGGATATGGGGGCGGTTTTTGATACGCAGTATTTT
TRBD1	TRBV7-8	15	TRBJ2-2	CASSNRDSNTGELFF	TGTGCCAGCAGCAATAGGGACAGCAACACCGGGGAGCTGTTTTTT
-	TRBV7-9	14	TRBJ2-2	CASSFVGGAGELFF	TGTGCCAGCAGCTTCGTAGGGGGAGCCGGGGAGCTGTTTTTT
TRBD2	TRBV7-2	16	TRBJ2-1	CASSSYSGGPANEQFF	TGTGCCAGCAGCTCTTATAGCGGGGGGCCGGCAAATGAGCAGTTCTTC
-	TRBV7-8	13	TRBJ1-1	CASSWSADTEAFF	TGTGCCAGCAGCTGGTCTGCGGACACTGAAGCTTTCTTT
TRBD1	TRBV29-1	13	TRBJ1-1	CSVQQGADTEAFF	TGCAGCGTTCAACAGGGGGCGGACACTGAAGCTTTCTTT
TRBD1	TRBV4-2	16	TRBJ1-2	CASSQEVGQGRYGYTF	TGTGCCAGCAGCCAAGAAGTCGGACAGGGGCGTTATGGCTACACCTTC
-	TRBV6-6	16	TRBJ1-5	CASSSPGSLSNQPQHF	TGTGCCAGCAGCTCTCCAGGCAGCCTTAGCAATCAGCCCCAGCATTTT
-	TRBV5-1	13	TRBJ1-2	CASSGDSNYGYTF	TGCGCCAGCAGTGGGGACTCCAACTATGGCTACACCTTC